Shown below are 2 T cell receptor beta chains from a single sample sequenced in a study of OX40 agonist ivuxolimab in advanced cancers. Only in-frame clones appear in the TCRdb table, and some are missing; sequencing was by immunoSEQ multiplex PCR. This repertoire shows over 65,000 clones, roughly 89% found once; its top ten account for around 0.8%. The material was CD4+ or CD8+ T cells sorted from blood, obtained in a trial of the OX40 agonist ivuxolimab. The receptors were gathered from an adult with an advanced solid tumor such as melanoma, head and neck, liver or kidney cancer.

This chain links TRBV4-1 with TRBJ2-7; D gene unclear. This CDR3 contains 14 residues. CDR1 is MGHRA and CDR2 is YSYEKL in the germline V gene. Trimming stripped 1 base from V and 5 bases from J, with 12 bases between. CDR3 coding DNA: TGCGCCAGCAGCCAAGGCAAGGGTGGCAACGAGCAGTACTTC. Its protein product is CASSQGKGGNEQYF.

The DNA for the CDR3 is TGTGCCAGCAGCTCCTACGGTGAGCAGTTCTTC. Protein sequence: CASSSYGEQFF. The gene calls are TRBV7-2 and TRBJ2-1; no clear D. The CDR3 totals 11 residues. The V end was cut by 4 bases, the J end by 9 bases, with 7 bases between. Germline CDR1 reads SGHTA; CDR2 reads FQGNSA.